The rows below give T cell receptor beta chains drawn from one sample of a study of cytomegalovirus exposure and HLA in healthy donors. Sequencing was performed with immunoSEQ multiplex PCR; in TCRdb, only in-frame clones are kept and a portion is missing. The sample yields some 120,000 clones, about 80% seen once. Sequences were obtained from PBMCs. These TCRs come from a man aged 25-40 years in good health and CMV-seropositive. Each CDR3 is given with its conserved first and last residue. The order of the fields is D gene, J gene, clone size, V gene, CDR3 DNA, CDR3 protein. D genes are given only for firm matches. Not all rows give a size; the values are once, few, many and, for expanded clones, a class.

d_call: NA
j_call: TRBJ2-5
clone_size: NA
v_call: TRBV30
cdr3_nt: TGTGCCTGGAGTGAACCGGGCCCCGCGGGCGAGACCCAGTACTTC
cdr3_aa: CAWSEPGPAGETQYF

d_call: TRBD1
j_call: TRBJ2-4
clone_size: NA
v_call: TRBV27
cdr3_nt: TGTGCCAGCAGTCCAGGGACAGGAACCAAAAACATTCAGTACTTC
cdr3_aa: CASSPGTGTKNIQYF

d_call: NA
j_call: TRBJ1-3
clone_size: NA
v_call: TRBV6-1
cdr3_nt: TGTGCCCTACTGGGAAACACCATATATTTT
cdr3_aa: CALLGNTIYF

d_call: NA
j_call: TRBJ2-4
clone_size: NA
v_call: TRBV18
cdr3_nt: TGTGCCAGCTCACCAGCAGTAGCCAAAAACATTCAGTACTTC
cdr3_aa: CASSPAVAKNIQYF

d_call: NA
j_call: TRBJ2-2
clone_size: NA
v_call: TRBV4-2
cdr3_nt: TGTGCCAGCCTTCCCGGAGGATCGAACACCGGGGAGCTGTTTTTT
cdr3_aa: CASLPGGSNTGELFF

d_call: NA
j_call: TRBJ2-1
clone_size: NA
v_call: TRBV2
cdr3_nt: TGTGCCAAGGGGTTAAACAATGAGCAGTTCTTC
cdr3_aa: CAKGLNNEQFF

d_call: TRBD1
j_call: TRBJ1-5
clone_size: NA
v_call: TRBV2
cdr3_nt: TGTGCCAGCAGCGTGGGACAGGGACCCTTCAGCAATCAGCCCCAGCATTTT
cdr3_aa: CASSVGQGPFSNQPQHF

d_call: TRBD2
j_call: TRBJ2-5
clone_size: NA
v_call: TRBV6-1
cdr3_nt: TGTGCCAGCAGATTGACTAGCGGGGGGTATGAGACCCAGTACTTC
cdr3_aa: CASRLTSGGYETQYF

d_call: NA
j_call: TRBJ1-1
clone_size: NA
v_call: TRBV19
cdr3_nt: TGTGCCAGTAGTATCTTACAGGGAAAGAGTTTGGGAGCTTTCTTT
cdr3_aa: CASSILQGKSLGAFF

d_call: NA
j_call: TRBJ2-5
clone_size: NA
v_call: TRBV10-1
cdr3_nt: TGCGCCAGCAGGCGGGCGGGGCAAACAAATCAAGAGACCCAGTACTTC
cdr3_aa: CASRRAGQTNQETQYF

d_call: NA
j_call: TRBJ1-1
clone_size: NA
v_call: TRBV6-5
cdr3_nt: TGTGCCAGCAGTTACTCGGTTAAACAGGGCCTCACTGAAGCTTTCTTT
cdr3_aa: CASSYSVKQGLTEAFF

d_call: TRBD1
j_call: TRBJ2-7
clone_size: NA
v_call: TRBV29-1
cdr3_nt: TGCAGCGTTGGACAGGGGAGTGGAGGCGAGCAGTACTTC
cdr3_aa: CSVGQGSGGEQYF

d_call: NA
j_call: TRBJ1-5
clone_size: NA
v_call: TRBV5-1
cdr3_nt: TGCGCCAGCAGTGCGGCGGTAAATCAGCCCCAGCATTTT
cdr3_aa: CASSAAVNQPQHF

d_call: NA
j_call: TRBJ1-2
clone_size: NA
v_call: TRBV2
cdr3_nt: TGTGCCAGCAGGGAAGGGCTTCGCAACTATGGCTACACCTTC
cdr3_aa: CASREGLRNYGYTF

d_call: NA
j_call: TRBJ2-7
clone_size: NA
v_call: TRBV6-1
cdr3_nt: TGTGCCAGCACCCAGGGAGGTAGAGGGGTCGAGCAGTACTTC
cdr3_aa: CASTQGGRGVEQYF

d_call: NA
j_call: TRBJ2-7
clone_size: NA
v_call: TRBV10-3
cdr3_nt: TGTGCCACCCGGGGTGACGGCTCCTACGAGCAGTACTTC
cdr3_aa: CATRGDGSYEQYF

d_call: TRBD1
j_call: TRBJ2-7
clone_size: NA
v_call: TRBV28
cdr3_nt: TGTGCCAGCAGTTTGCAGGGGGCCGGGGAGCAGTACTTC
cdr3_aa: CASSLQGAGEQYF

d_call: NA
j_call: TRBJ1-1
clone_size: few
v_call: TRBV10-3
cdr3_nt: TGTGCCGTCCGGGACTCCTCCCGGACTGAAGCTTTCTTT
cdr3_aa: CAVRDSSRTEAFF

d_call: TRBD1
j_call: TRBJ1-5
clone_size: NA
v_call: TRBV30
cdr3_nt: TGTGCCTGGAGTCGGGACAGCAGTCAGCCCCAGCATTTT
cdr3_aa: CAWSRDSSQPQHF

d_call: TRBD2
j_call: TRBJ2-5
clone_size: NA
v_call: TRBV7-6
cdr3_nt: TGTGCCAGCAGCTTACTTCATAAGGCTAGCGGGGGATGGCAAGAGACCCAGTACTTC
cdr3_aa: CASSLLHKASGGWQETQYF

d_call: TRBD1
j_call: TRBJ2-7
clone_size: NA
v_call: TRBV10-3
cdr3_nt: TGTGCCATCAGAGGACAGGGGGGTGAGCAGTACTTC
cdr3_aa: CAIRGQGGEQYF

d_call: TRBD1
j_call: TRBJ2-7
clone_size: NA
v_call: TRBV5-1
cdr3_nt: TGCGCCAGCAGCACTCGACAGGGGGCCTACGAGCAGTACTTC
cdr3_aa: CASSTRQGAYEQYF

d_call: TRBD1
j_call: TRBJ1-6
clone_size: NA
v_call: TRBV19
cdr3_nt: TGTGCCAGTAGTCCAAGAACAGGGGGTGATTCACCCCTCCACTTT
cdr3_aa: CASSPRTGGDSPLHF

d_call: NA
j_call: TRBJ2-1
clone_size: NA
v_call: TRBV5-1
cdr3_nt: TGCGCCAGCGTAGACGGGAGCTCCTACAATGAGCAGTTCTTC
cdr3_aa: CASVDGSSYNEQFF

d_call: NA
j_call: TRBJ1-4
clone_size: NA
v_call: TRBV6-5
cdr3_nt: TGTGCCAGCAGTGACCGCTACGGGGAAAAACTGTTTTTT
cdr3_aa: CASSDRYGEKLFF

d_call: NA
j_call: TRBJ2-7
clone_size: NA
v_call: TRBV4-1
cdr3_nt: TGCGCCAGCAGCCTACGAGAACAGGGGACTTTCTCCTACGAGCAGTACTTC
cdr3_aa: CASSLREQGTFSYEQYF

d_call: NA
j_call: TRBJ1-1
clone_size: NA
v_call: TRBV28
cdr3_nt: TGTGCCAGCAGGGACCGGGGGACTGAAGCTTTCTTT
cdr3_aa: CASRDRGTEAFF

d_call: NA
j_call: TRBJ1-6
clone_size: NA
v_call: TRBV5-1
cdr3_nt: TGCGCCAGCAGCTTGGCGGGGATATCCTATAATTCACCCCTCCACTTT
cdr3_aa: CASSLAGISYNSPLHF

d_call: NA
j_call: TRBJ2-7
clone_size: NA
v_call: TRBV6-6
cdr3_nt: TGTGCCAGCAGTTATCGTGCGGGCACCTACGAGCAGTACTTC
cdr3_aa: CASSYRAGTYEQYF

d_call: NA
j_call: TRBJ1-2
clone_size: NA
v_call: TRBV6-5
cdr3_nt: TGTGCCAGCAGGACAGGCCGCAGCTATGGCTACACCTTC
cdr3_aa: CASRTGRSYGYTF

d_call: NA
j_call: TRBJ2-7
clone_size: NA
v_call: TRBV27
cdr3_nt: TGTGCCAGCAGTTTGAACAGATACTCCTACGAGCAGTACTTC
cdr3_aa: CASSLNRYSYEQYF

d_call: NA
j_call: TRBJ2-7
clone_size: NA
v_call: TRBV2
cdr3_nt: TGTGCCAGCAGTGAAATCGGAGGCCGGAGCTGGGAGCAGTACTTC
cdr3_aa: CASSEIGGRSWEQYF

d_call: NA
j_call: TRBJ2-7
clone_size: NA
v_call: TRBV11-2
cdr3_nt: TGTGCCAGCAGCTTAGAGACAGGCTACGAGCAGTACTTC
cdr3_aa: CASSLETGYEQYF